This TCR beta chain is from a study of blood T cells in healthy people across ages. The ends were cut back, 3 bases at V and 5 bases at J, with 12 bases in the middle. The CDR3 runs to 14 residues. PCR was performed a second time for about 6 to 12 cycles using a sample-barcoded 5' primer and a J-beta primer mix. TCRdb reprocessed the 5' RACE reads via MiXCR and lists one record per CDR3 protein. The data show around 690,000 distinct CDR3 sequences, roughly 58% seen once. Study conclusions and caveats: Donor CMV status was unknown, possibly confounding expanded clonotype changes.

This clonotype showed up just a few times. No antigen is known for it. The chain has TRBV12-3 or TRBV12-4 and TRBJ2-3; D may be TRBD2 (7 bases). The sequenced sample consisted of blood. The TCR originated in a man aged 60 to 69 in good health. CDR3 bases: TGTGCCAGCAGTTTGGGAGGGGGACAAGATACGCAGTATTTT. It is translated as CASSLGGGQDTQYF.